A selection of T cell receptor beta chains follows, all from one sample in a study of blood T cells in healthy people across ages. TCRdb reprocessed the 5' RACE reads with MiXCR, giving one entry per CDR3 protein. Of 700,000 or so distinct CDR3 sequences in the sample, about 24% were seen once. The sample consisted of blood. The receptors originated from a man between 65 and 85 years old in good health. CDR3s include the opening cysteine and the closing phenylalanine or tryptophan. A D gene is named only where the DNA matches it firmly. Clone size appears in some rows only: once, few, many, or a class for an expanded clone.

V gene,clone size,J gene,D gene,CDR3 DNA,CDR3 protein
TRBV6-2/TRBV6-3,once,TRBJ2-3,-,TGTGCCAGCAGCCTCGTAACAGCCCCGCATACGCAGTATTTT,CASSLVTAPHTQYF
TRBV12-3/TRBV12-4,-,TRBJ2-7,-,TGTGCCAGCAGTCCCGGAGCCTTCGGGGAGCAGTACTTC,CASSPGAFGEQYF
TRBV7-9,-,TRBJ2-1,TRBD2,TGTGCCAGCGAGCGGGAGGGGTCCTACAATGAGCAGTTCTTC,CASEREGSYNEQFF
TRBV12-3/TRBV12-4,-,TRBJ1-6,-,TGTGCCAGCAGAACCTCCGGACTGGTGAATTCACCCCTCCACTTT,CASRTSGLVNSPLHF
TRBV20-1,-,TRBJ1-2,TRBD1,TGCAGTGCCGCGGGACAGAACTATGGCTACACCTTC,CSAAGQNYGYTF
TRBV7-9,-,TRBJ2-7,-,TGTGCCAGCAGCTTAGGGACAGCCTATGGCGAGCAGTACTTC,CASSLGTAYGEQYF
TRBV21-1,-,TRBJ2-2,-,TGTGCCAGCAAAACCCTGACTCTCACCGGGGAGCTGTTTTTT,CASKTLTLTGELFF
TRBV20-1,-,TRBJ2-3,TRBD2,TGCAGTGCTAGAACTAGCGGGAGATCGGATACGCAGTATTTT,CSARTSGRSDTQYF
TRBV6-5,-,TRBJ1-2,-,TGTGCCAGCAGTTATGGGGGGCTGGTAGGCTACACCTTC,CASSYGGLVGYTF
TRBV10-3,many,TRBJ2-1,TRBD1,TGTGCCATCAGTGAAATGGGGGGGGGACAGGGGCCCTACAATGAGCAGTTCTTC,CAISEMGGGQGPYNEQFF
TRBV20-1,-,TRBJ2-1,-,TGCAGTGCTAGGCCATGGGTCAAACGTTTGGCGTCCACCTCCTACAATGAGCAGTTCTTC,CSARPWVKRLASTSYNEQFF
TRBV7-6,-,TRBJ2-7,-,TGTGCCAGCAGCTTAGCGGGGGCTGGGGAGCAGTACTTC,CASSLAGAGEQYF
TRBV5-1,-,TRBJ2-3,-,TGCGCCGGCAGCTTGGTACCGGGATCGGGCACAGATACGCAGTATTTT,CAGSLVPGSGTDTQYF
TRBV6-6,-,TRBJ1-6,TRBD1,TGTGCCAGCGGACAGGGGTATTCACCCCTCCACTTT,CASGQGYSPLHF
TRBV18,-,TRBJ1-5,TRBD1,TGTGCCAGCTCACCGCCGGACAGGTTCGATCAGCCCCAGCATTTT,CASSPPDRFDQPQHF
TRBV20-1,-,TRBJ2-1,-,TGCAGTGCCCGCGGGCTAGCGCCCAATGAGCAGTTCTTC,CSARGLAPNEQFF
TRBV4-1,-,TRBJ2-1,-,TGCGCCAGCAGCTGGACGGAAAGCTCCTACAATGAGCAGTTCTTC,CASSWTESSYNEQFF
TRBV12-3/TRBV12-4,-,TRBJ2-4,-,TGTGCCAGCAGGCTTTGGGAAGGGTGGTTAGCCAAAAACATTCAGTACTTC,CASRLWEGWLAKNIQYF
TRBV6-6,few,TRBJ2-1,-,TGTGCCAGCAGTTACGAGTCCCTGAGGTCAAATGAGCAGTTCTTC,CASSYESLRSNEQFF
TRBV28,-,TRBJ1-2,-,TGTGCCAGCACCCAGGGGAGGGACTATGGCTACACCTTC,CASTQGRDYGYTF
TRBV5-1,many,TRBJ2-5,-,TGCGCCAGCAGCTTGGATGGTCGGGAAGGGACCCAGTACTTC,CASSLDGREGTQYF
TRBV5-1,many,TRBJ2-3,-,TGTGCCAGCAGCCCTGGACTCGCTGGCACAGATACGCAGTATTTT,CASSPGLAGTDTQYF